The entry below gives a single T cell receptor (beta chain) sequence along with its context. Its antigen is still unknown. Within one base of it there is no much larger clone, and no base qualities were kept. This entry comes from a study of patients and donors after allogeneic stem cell transplantation (dated by TCRdb to 2018 to 2021). Receptor amplification or capture employed RT-PCR. Sequencing instrument: NextSeq 550. TCRdb redid the processing of the public reads, applying fastp at Q25 and MiXCR, and retained in-frame beta chains. Rows with one shared CDR3 protein collapse into an entry with the most common genes and DNA. Here the sample has 390,000 or so distinct CDR3 sequences; under 20% occur a single time. 6% to 8% of the sample is taken by the ten largest. Sequenced material: blood, either unsorted or a sorted T cell fraction (not recorded which). This clonotype was sampled from a human donor who was either an allogeneic HSCT recipient or a stem cell or donor lymphocyte infusion donor (not recorded which). It is not recorded whose cells these are; they may come from a transplant donor.

The sequenced DNA is TGTGCCAGCAGTGAAGCCTCGAAGGGGAATTACAATGAGCAGTTCTTC. This gives the protein CASSEASKGNYNEQFF. The V gene is TRBV2 and the J gene is TRBJ2-1; TRBD1 is a possible D gene, resting on 5 matching bases. Including the terminal cysteine and phenylalanine, the CDR3 comprises 16 residues. Only the CDR3 DNA is retained, 48 bases long and in frame from the first base. Relative to germline, V is 0 bases shorter and J is 4 bases shorter, with 13 bases between their ends. CDR1 and CDR2, looked up from the germline V gene, are SNHLY and FYNNEI. The full variable domain, with segments outside the CDR3 supplied by the reference TRBV2 and TRBJ2-1 proteins, appears as EPEVTQTPSHQVTQMGQEVILRCVPISNHLYFYWYRQILGQKVEFLVSFYNNEISEKSEIFDDQFSVERPDGSNFTLKIRSTKLEDSAMYFCASSEASKGNYNEQFFGPGTRLTVL.